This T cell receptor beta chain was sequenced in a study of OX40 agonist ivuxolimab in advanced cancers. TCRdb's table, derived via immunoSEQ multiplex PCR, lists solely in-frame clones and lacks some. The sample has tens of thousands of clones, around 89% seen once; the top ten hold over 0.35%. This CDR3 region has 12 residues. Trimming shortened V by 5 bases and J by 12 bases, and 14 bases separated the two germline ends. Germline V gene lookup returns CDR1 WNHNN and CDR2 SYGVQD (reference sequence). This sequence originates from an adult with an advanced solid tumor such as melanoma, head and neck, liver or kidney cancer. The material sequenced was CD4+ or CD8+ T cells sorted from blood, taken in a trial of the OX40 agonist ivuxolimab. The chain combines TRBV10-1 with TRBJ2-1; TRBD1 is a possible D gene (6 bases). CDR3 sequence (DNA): TGCGCCAGCAGTACAGGGCTTCAAGCGCAGTTCTTC. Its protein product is CASSTGLQAQFF.